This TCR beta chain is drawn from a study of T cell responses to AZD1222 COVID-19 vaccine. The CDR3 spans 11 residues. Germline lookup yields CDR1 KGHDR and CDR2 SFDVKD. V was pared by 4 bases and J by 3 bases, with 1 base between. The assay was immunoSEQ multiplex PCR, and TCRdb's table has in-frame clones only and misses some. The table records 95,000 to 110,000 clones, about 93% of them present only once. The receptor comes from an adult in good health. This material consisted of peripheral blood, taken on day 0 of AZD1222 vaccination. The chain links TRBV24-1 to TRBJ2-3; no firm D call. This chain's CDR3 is CATSETDTQYF. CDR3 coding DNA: TGTGCCACCAGTGAGACAGATACGCAGTATTTT.